This entry lists 17 T cell receptor beta chains sequenced from one sample in a study of T cells in women clearing cervical HPV infection. Sequencing was performed with immunoSEQ multiplex PCR; in TCRdb, only in-frame clones are kept and a portion is missing. The table gives about 28,000 clones; the top ten clones make up 15% to 20% of it. Sequenced sample: blood buffy coat. The receptors were sampled from a woman aged 18 to 75 with a cervical HPV16 infection that either progressed to CIN3+ or cleared (not recorded which).

Comments on this clone: The read terminates 3 residues before the CDR3 end, so the remaining end is supplied by the germline J gene. The V gene is TRBV2, the J gene TRBJ1-2; D remains ambiguous. Germline loops: CDR1 SNHLY, CDR2 FYNNEI. The CDR3 totals 14 residues. CDR3: CASIRLAAYNDYTF. The CDR3 DNA, read in part, is TGTGCCAGCATCCGACTAGCTGCCTACAATGAC. The entire variable domain, with the rest obtained from reference TRBV2 and TRBJ1-2, is as follows: EPEVTQTPSHQVTQMGQEVILRCVPISNHLYFYWYRQILGQKVEFLVSFYNNEISEKSEIFDDQFSVERPDGSNFTLKIRSTKLEDSAMYFCASIRLAAYNDYTFGSGTRLTVV.

With respect to this clone: The read falls 3 residues short of the CDR3 end, and the missing part is taken from the germline J gene. The chain is built from TRBV11-3 and TRBJ1-2; perhaps TRBD1 as D (6 bases). In germline, CDR1 is SGHNT, CDR2 YENEEA. The CDR3 contains 12 residues. V was pared by 5 bases and J by 6 bases, with 10 bases between. The DNA read from the CDR3 is TGTGCCAGCAGCCCAGGGGAGGATGGC. It codes for CASSPGEDG. The complete CDR3 reads CASSPGEDGYTF. Full variable domain (rest looked up from reference TRBV11-3 and TRBJ1-2): EAGVVQSPRYKIIEKKQPVAFWCNPISGHNTLYWYLQNLGQGPELLIRYENEEAVDDSQLPKDRFSAERLKGVDSTLKIQPAELGDSAVYLCASSPGEDGYTFGSGTRLTVV.

As concerns this clone: The CDR3 end is not reached by the read, which stops 3 residues before it; the germline J gene fills it in. The rearrangement links TRBV5-8 to TRBJ1-5, with D perhaps TRBD1 (5 bases). Germline V lookup: CDR1 SGHTS, CDR2 YDEGEE. The CDR3 spans 13 residues. The V end lost 3 bases, the J end lost 7 bases, and 11 bases lay between the germline ends. The CDR3 bases that were read are TGTGCCAGCAGCTCACAGGAGGGGCAGCCC. It is translated as CASSSQEGQP. The full CDR3 reads CASSSQEGQPQHF.

Concerning this clone: The read gets to within 3 residues of the CDR3 end, and the germline J gene fills in the rest. The rearrangement joins TRBV20-1 to TRBJ1-2; 7 positions match TRBD1. CDR1 and CDR2 from the germline V gene are DFQATT and SNEGSKA (reference sequence). The CDR3 is made up of 14 amino acids. CDR3 DNA, as far as it was read: TGCAGTGCTAGAGAGAGGGACAGAACAGGAGGC. Its protein product is CSARERDRTGG. Given in full, the CDR3 is CSARERDRTGGYTF.

Concerning this clone: Coverage ceases 3 residues before the CDR3 finishes, and the germline J gene fills in the end. The V call is TRBV19, the J call TRBJ2-2; maybe TRBD2 (6 bases). Germline V CDR1 and CDR2: LNHDA, SQIVND (reference sequence). CDR3 length: 14 residues. Trimming removed 6 bases from V and 7 bases from J, with 15 bases in between. The CDR3 here is CASSTAPGLGELFF. The DNA read from the CDR3 is TGTGCCAGTAGCACAGCTCCGGGACTCGGGGAG.

As for this clone: The read falls 3 residues short of the CDR3 end, and the missing part is taken from the germline J gene. The chain carries TRBV20-1 and TRBJ1-2, with 7 bases matching TRBD1. The J segment lost 4 bases and the V segment lost 6 bases, leaving 17 bases of the junction unmatched. Germline values: CDR1 DFQATT, CDR2 SNEGSKA (reference sequence). The CDR3 extends over 16 amino acids. Partial CDR3 DNA: TGCAGTGCCATCGGACAGGATGGGCTTGGCGGCTATGGC. It yields the protein CSAIGQDGLGGYG. The complete CDR3 reads CSAIGQDGLGGYGYTF.

A remark on this clone: The read stops 3 residues short of the end of the CDR3; the missing end is completed from the germline J gene. V gene TRBV7-2 combines with J gene TRBJ2-7, with D possibly matching TRBD1 (6 bases). Trimming removed 5 bases at V and 3 bases at J, with 17 bases between. This CDR3 spans 15 amino acids. CDR1 is SGHTA, CDR2 FQGNSA, per germline. CDR3 bases read: TGTGCCAGCAGCAGCCGGGACACCAACCTCTACGAG. Amino acid sequence: CASSSRDTNLYE. The CDR3 in full is CASSSRDTNLYEQYF.

With respect to this clone: The read gets to within 3 residues of the CDR3 end, and the germline J gene fills in the rest. The chain combines TRBV10-3 with TRBJ2-7; a weak D match, TRBD1 (6 bases). The CDR3 is 14 amino acids. Germline V gene lookup returns CDR1 ENHRY and CDR2 SYGVKD. Trimming pared 2 bases from V and 6 bases from J, leaving 14 bases between. The part of the CDR3 DNA that was read is TGTGCCATCAGTGAGGGCAGGGGAGCTGGCGAG. It specifies CAISEGRGAGE. The whole CDR3 protein reads CAISEGRGAGEQYF.

To note about this clone: Read sequence stops 3 residues before the CDR3 end, and the germline J gene provides the missing end. The rearrangement links TRBV7-6 to TRBJ2-7; D gene uncertain. This CDR3 is built from 13 residues. Germline assignment: CDR1 SGHVS and CDR2 FNYEAQ. V shed 1 base and J shed 6 bases, with 10 bases lying between them. The CDR3 sequence: CASSLGQMSEQYF. CDR3 bases read: TGTGCCAGCAGCTTAGGGCAGATGAGCGAG.

As concerns this clone: One end of the junction fails to match germline, which may point to a read error. With the read ending 3 residues before the CDR3 end, the germline J gene is used to fill in that end. The V gene is TRBV4-2, the J gene TRBJ2-2, with 8 bases lining up with TRBD2. This CDR3 has 17 amino acids. Germline CDR1 reads LGHNA; CDR2 reads YNFKEQ. The CDR3: CASSQTGTRSNTGELFF. The CDR3 DNA, read in part, is TGCGCCAGCAGCCAAACCGGGACTAGAAGTAACACCGGGGAG.

By frequency, this clone is medium-sized. Coverage ceases 3 residues before the CDR3 finishes, and the germline J gene fills in the end. The same CDR3 arises from other DNA sequences in this sample as well. The chain has TRBV7-6 and TRBJ2-7; weak D call: TRBD1 (5 bases). Germline V gene sequence: CDR1 SGHVS, CDR2 FNYEAQ. CDR3 length: 14 residues. The V end was cut by 3 bases, the J end by 1 base, with 10 bases between. CDR3 amino acids: CASSLGQRSYEQYF. The CDR3 DNA, read in part, is TGTGCCAGCAGCTTGGGGCAGAGATCCTACGAG.

Of note for this clone: The read is 3 residues too short to cover the CDR3 end, so that end is filled in from the germline J gene. The chain joins TRBV15 to TRBJ2-3; 8 positions agree with TRBD2. Trimming took 0 bases from V and 0 from J; bases not matched to a gene: 2. CDR3 length: 16 amino acids. Germline CDR1 is LNHNV and CDR2 is YYDKDF (reference sequence). The CDR3 here is CATSRDSGISTDTQYF. The CDR3 DNA, read in part, is TGTGCCACCAGCAGAGATAGCGGGATTAGCACAGATACG.

On this clone itself: The observed sequence ends 3 residues before the CDR3 terminus, with the missing tail filled in from the germline J gene. The chain has TRBV7-9 and TRBJ2-4; possible D gene TRBD1, 5 bases. Per germline, CDR1 SEHNR and CDR2 FQNEAQ (reference sequence). CDR3 length: 15 residues. V was trimmed by 4 bases and J by 6 bases, leaving 16 bases between them. The CDR3 sequence is CASSYDLWGGNIQYF. The sequenced part of the CDR3 DNA is TGTGCCAGCAGCTACGACTTGTGGGGCGGAAACATT.

Note on this clone: The observed sequence ends 3 residues before the CDR3 terminus, with the missing tail filled in from the germline J gene. V gene TRBV9 combines with J gene TRBJ2-3, with a tentative D call TRBD1 (6 bases). CDR1 is SGDLS and CDR2 is YYNGEE in the germline V gene. There are 14 residues in the CDR3. Trimming shortened V by 1 base and J by 8 bases, and 14 bases separated the two germline ends. CDR3 in amino acids: CASSVPGVPGTQYF. The CDR3 bases that were read are TGTGCCAGCAGCGTACCAGGGGTTCCGGGTACG.

To note about this clone: The missing CDR3 end, 3 residues past where the read stops, is filled in from the germline J gene. V and J are TRBV19 and TRBJ1-2; D is possibly TRBD1 (6 bases). This CDR3 has 14 amino acids. Germline V CDR1 and CDR2: LNHDA, SQIVND (reference sequence). The CDR3 sequence is CASSIPGQKYDYTF. The CDR3 DNA, read in part, is TGTGCCAGTAGTATTCCAGGACAGAAATACGAC. The full variable domain, completed using reference TRBV19 and TRBJ1-2, is DGGITQSPKYLFRKEGQNVTLSCEQNLNHDAMYWYRQDPGQGLRLIYYSQIVNDFQKGDIAEGYSVSREKKESFPLTVTSAQKNPTAFYLCASSIPGQKYDYTFGSGTRLTVV.

Turning to this clone: An end of the junction differs from the germline gene, which may be a read error. The read terminates 3 residues ahead of where the CDR3 ends, so the germline J gene completes it. This CDR3 is also generated by other DNA sequences in the sample. The J gene is TRBJ1-3, the V gene TRBV20-1; D is uncertain. CDR1 and CDR2 (germline): DFQATT, SNEGSKA (reference sequence). The CDR3 loop spans 13 amino acids. The sequenced part of the CDR3 DNA is TGCAGTGCTCACTATGCCTCTGGAAACACG. Protein sequence: CSAHYASGNT. Given in full, the CDR3 is CSAHYASGNTIYF.

Remarks on this clone: The CDR3 end is not reached by the read, which stops 3 residues before it; the germline J gene fills it in. The chain employs TRBV30 and TRBJ1-2; the D gene is possibly TRBD1 (6 bases). Germline-derived CDR1 and CDR2 are GTSNPN and SVGIG (reference sequence). The CDR3 runs 12 residues. Incomplete CDR3 DNA: TGTGCCTGGAGAGGGGGGGCTTCTATG. As protein: CAWRGGASM. The CDR3 reads in full as CAWRGGASMYTF.